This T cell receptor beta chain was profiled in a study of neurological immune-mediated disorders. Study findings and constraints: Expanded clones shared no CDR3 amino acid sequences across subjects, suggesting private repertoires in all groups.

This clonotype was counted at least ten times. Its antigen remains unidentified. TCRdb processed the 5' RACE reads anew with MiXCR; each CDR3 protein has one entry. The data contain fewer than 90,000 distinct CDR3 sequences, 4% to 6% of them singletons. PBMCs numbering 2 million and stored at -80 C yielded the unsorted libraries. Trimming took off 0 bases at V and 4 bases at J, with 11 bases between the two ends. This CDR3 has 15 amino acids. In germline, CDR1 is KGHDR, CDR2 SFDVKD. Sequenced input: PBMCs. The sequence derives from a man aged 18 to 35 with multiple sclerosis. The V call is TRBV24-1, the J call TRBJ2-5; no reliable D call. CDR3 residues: CATSDLELGRETQYF. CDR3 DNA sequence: TGTGCCACCAGTGATTTGGAGCTAGGTCGAGAGACCCAGTACTTC.